This T cell receptor beta chain emerged from a study of STAT5B mutations in CD4+ large granular lymphocyte leukemia. The CDR3 consists of 15 residues. The germline V gene has CDR1 SGHRS and CDR2 YFSETQ. Unmatched junction bases numbered 6, after V lost 0 bases and J lost 7 bases. Only in-frame clones appear in the TCRdb table, and some are missing; sequencing was by immunoSEQ multiplex PCR. The sample lists around 30,000 clones, around four fifths occurring once. This receptor was identified in a human donor in good health. Sequencing input: CD4+ T cells from blood buffy coats. The V and J genes are TRBV5-1 and TRBJ2-7; TRBD2 matches 11 bases. The CDR3 protein is CASSLGLLAGVEQYF. Here the CDR3 DNA reads TGCGCCAGCAGCTTGGGTTTACTAGCGGGAGTTGAGCAGTACTTC.